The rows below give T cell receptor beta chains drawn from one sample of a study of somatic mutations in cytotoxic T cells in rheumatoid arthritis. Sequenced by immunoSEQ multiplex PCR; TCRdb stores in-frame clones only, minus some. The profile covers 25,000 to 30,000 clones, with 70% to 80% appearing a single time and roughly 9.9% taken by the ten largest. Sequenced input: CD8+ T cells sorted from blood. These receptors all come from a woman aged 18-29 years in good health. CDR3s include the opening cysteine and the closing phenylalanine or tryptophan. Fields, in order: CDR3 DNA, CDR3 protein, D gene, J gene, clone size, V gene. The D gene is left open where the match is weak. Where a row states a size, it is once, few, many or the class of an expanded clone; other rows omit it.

cdr3_nt: TGTGCCAGCAGCTTAGGCAGGTTGTACCAAGAGACCCAGTACTTC; cdr3_aa: CASSLGRLYQETQYF; d_call: .; j_call: TRBJ2-5; clone_size: .; v_call: TRBV11-2
cdr3_nt: TGTGCCAGCAGTTTGACTGGACTAGCGGGACTCGCCAAAAACATTCAGTACTTC; cdr3_aa: CASSLTGLAGLAKNIQYF; d_call: TRBD2; j_call: TRBJ2-4; clone_size: .; v_call: TRBV27
cdr3_nt: TGTGCCAGCAGACAAGGACAGGCCAGCGAGCAGTACTTC; cdr3_aa: CASRQGQASEQYF; d_call: TRBD1; j_call: TRBJ2-7; clone_size: .; v_call: TRBV7-8
cdr3_nt: TGTGCCAGCAGCTTGGGGACACCCTACGAGCAGTACTTC; cdr3_aa: CASSLGTPYEQYF; d_call: .; j_call: TRBJ2-7; clone_size: .; v_call: TRBV5-4
cdr3_nt: TGTGCCAGCAGTTCCCCTCCCGGGGCCGCAGTCTATGGCTACACCTTC; cdr3_aa: CASSSPPGAAVYGYTF; d_call: .; j_call: TRBJ1-2; clone_size: .; v_call: TRBV28
cdr3_nt: TGTGCCAGCACCATGGGGGCTTTCTTT; cdr3_aa: CASTMGAFF; d_call: .; j_call: TRBJ1-1; clone_size: .; v_call: TRBV5-8
cdr3_nt: TGCAGTGCACAGAGTTGGGACGAGCAGTACTTC; cdr3_aa: CSAQSWDEQYF; d_call: .; j_call: TRBJ2-7; clone_size: .; v_call: TRBV20-1
cdr3_nt: TGTGCCAGCAGTGAAGAAGGCACTGAATGGCAGTACTTC; cdr3_aa: CASSEEGTEWQYF; d_call: .; j_call: TRBJ2-7; clone_size: few; v_call: TRBV2
cdr3_nt: TGTGCCTCCTCCCCCACTAGCGGGGGTGCAGATACGCAGTATTTT; cdr3_aa: CASSPTSGGADTQYF; d_call: TRBD2; j_call: TRBJ2-3; clone_size: once; v_call: TRBV2
cdr3_nt: TGCGCCAGCAGTGACCAGACAGGCTACGAGCAGTACTTC; cdr3_aa: CASSDQTGYEQYF; d_call: .; j_call: TRBJ2-7; clone_size: .; v_call: TRBV10-1
cdr3_nt: TGCGCCAGCAGCTTGGAGACAGCCATGAACACTGAAGCTTTCTTT; cdr3_aa: CASSLETAMNTEAFF; d_call: .; j_call: TRBJ1-1; clone_size: .; v_call: TRBV5-1
cdr3_nt: TGTGCCAGTAGTGCAGGGTTTTACAATGAGCAGTTCTTC; cdr3_aa: CASSAGFYNEQFF; d_call: .; j_call: TRBJ2-1; clone_size: few; v_call: TRBV19
cdr3_nt: TGCAGCGTTGAACATCAGGGGGCGCCCCGTGAGCAGTTCTTC; cdr3_aa: CSVEHQGAPREQFF; d_call: TRBD1; j_call: TRBJ2-1; clone_size: .; v_call: TRBV29-1
cdr3_nt: TGTGCCAGCAGCTCACTTTGGGGTAGCGGGGGGTACAATGAGCAGTTCTTC; cdr3_aa: CASSSLWGSGGYNEQFF; d_call: TRBD2; j_call: TRBJ2-1; clone_size: .; v_call: TRBV7-8
cdr3_nt: TGTGCCAGCAGCGCAGCAGGGGGATATAATGAAAAACTGTTTTTT; cdr3_aa: CASSAAGGYNEKLFF; d_call: TRBD1; j_call: TRBJ1-4; clone_size: .; v_call: TRBV7-9
cdr3_nt: TGTGCCAGCAGGGGTCCCGGGGAGCTGTTTTTT; cdr3_aa: CASRGPGELFF; d_call: .; j_call: TRBJ2-2; clone_size: .; v_call: TRBV2
cdr3_nt: TGCGCCAGCAGCCGAGAACTTTTCACAGATACGCAGTATTTT; cdr3_aa: CASSRELFTDTQYF; d_call: .; j_call: TRBJ2-3; clone_size: .; v_call: TRBV5-1
cdr3_nt: TGTGCCAGCAGTTTATCCGGCGGGGATTATTCACCCCTCCACTTT; cdr3_aa: CASSLSGGDYSPLHF; d_call: .; j_call: TRBJ1-6; clone_size: once; v_call: TRBV27
cdr3_nt: TGTGCCAGCAGTTACACCCGAGCGAGGACAGATACGCAGTATTTT; cdr3_aa: CASSYTRARTDTQYF; d_call: .; j_call: TRBJ2-3; clone_size: once; v_call: TRBV6-6
cdr3_nt: TGTGCCAGCAGACGGCCTATGAACACTGAAGCTTTCTTT; cdr3_aa: CASRRPMNTEAFF; d_call: .; j_call: TRBJ1-1; clone_size: .; v_call: TRBV27
cdr3_nt: TGTGCCAGCAGTGAGCGGCTAGCGGGTTCCTACAATGAGCAGTTCTTC; cdr3_aa: CASSERLAGSYNEQFF; d_call: TRBD2; j_call: TRBJ2-1; clone_size: .; v_call: TRBV2
cdr3_nt: TGTGCCAGCAGTTACGGGACAGGACCTGTGAATGAGCAGTTCTTC; cdr3_aa: CASSYGTGPVNEQFF; d_call: TRBD1; j_call: TRBJ2-1; clone_size: .; v_call: TRBV6-6
cdr3_nt: TGTGCCAGCAGCTTGGCCGGGACAGCTGAAGCTTTCTTT; cdr3_aa: CASSLAGTAEAFF; d_call: TRBD1; j_call: TRBJ1-1; clone_size: few; v_call: TRBV5-5
cdr3_nt: TGTGCCAGCCGCTTAGGAGTGGGGAATGAGCAGTTCTTC; cdr3_aa: CASRLGVGNEQFF; d_call: .; j_call: TRBJ2-1; clone_size: .; v_call: TRBV5-4
cdr3_nt: TGTGCCAGCAGTGATTGGGGAGGGGATGAAAAACTGTTTTTT; cdr3_aa: CASSDWGGDEKLFF; d_call: .; j_call: TRBJ1-4; clone_size: .; v_call: TRBV2
cdr3_nt: TGTGCCAGCAGGGAATCCCGGGATGAGCAGTTCTTC; cdr3_aa: CASRESRDEQFF; d_call: .; j_call: TRBJ2-1; clone_size: once; v_call: TRBV2